This entry lists 12 T cell receptor beta chains sequenced from one sample in a study of blood T cell repertoires in COVID-19. The method was immunoSEQ multiplex PCR; TCRdb's version includes in-frame clones alone and lacks a portion of them. The sample comprises about 330,000 clones, around nine tenths of which are singletons, and 5% to 6% rests with the top ten. Sequencing used PBMCs or T cells enriched from blood (not recorded which). Receptor source: a man aged 25-45 years who had recovered from COVID-19.

The CDR3 coding sequence is TGTGCTAGTGGTTTGGGGACAGGGGCGGCTTTCTTT. Its translation: CASGLGTGAAFF. The V gene is TRBV12-5, the J gene TRBJ1-1; 9 nucleotides match TRBD1. The CDR3 covers 12 residues. Trimming removed 1 base from V and 11 bases from J; junction bases left unmatched: 2. Per the germline V gene, CDR1 is LGHNT and CDR2 is FRNRAP.

This chain connects TRBV11-2 to TRBJ2-7; 8 nucleotides match TRBD1. This CDR3 comprises 15 residues. Trimming took 4 bases from V and 2 from J; bases not matched to a gene: 7. Germline V gives CDR1 SGHAT, CDR2 FQNNGV. The CDR3 protein is CASSWTTGATYEQYF. CDR3 DNA: TGTGCCAGCAGCTGGACGACAGGGGCGACCTACGAGCAGTACTTC.

This clone was recorded a few times. This chain joins TRBV14 and TRBJ2-7, with D possibly TRBD2 on 5 matching bases. This CDR3 region has 13 residues. Germline CDR1 reads SGHDN; CDR2 reads FVKESK. Trimming took off 4 bases at V and 4 bases at J, with 11 bases between the two ends. CDR3 DNA sequence: TGTGCCAGCAGCCTTGGGTCGGGATACGAGCAGTACTTC. This gives the protein CASSLGSGYEQYF.

A note on this clone: Different DNA sequences within this sample yield the same CDR3. The chain employs TRBV28 and TRBJ2-7, with 8 positions matching TRBD1. Per germline, CDR1 MDHEN and CDR2 SYDVKM. The junction had 2 bases not matched to a gene; V was cut back by 3 bases and J by 1 base. CDR3 length equals 14 residues. The CDR3 nucleotides are TGTGCCAGCAGTTTGACAGGGGTGTCCTACGAGCAGTACTTC. It translates to CASSLTGVSYEQYF.

This chain connects TRBV28 to TRBJ1-6, with D possibly being TRBD1 (6 bases). Trimming pared 5 bases from V and 9 bases from J, leaving 20 bases between. The CDR3 has 16 amino acids. Looked up from germline, CDR1 is MDHEN and CDR2 is SYDVKM. DNA for the CDR3: TGTGCCAGCAGTACTTTAGGGGGTGCCTACGGTTCACCCCTCCACTTT. Its translation is CASSTLGGAYGSPLHF.

The chain links TRBV5-1 to TRBJ1-2; no definite D call. Trimming removed 0 bases from V and 6 bases from J, with 15 bases in between. The CDR3 has 15 residues. Germline assignment: CDR1 SGHRS and CDR2 YFSETQ. The CDR3 protein is CASSLVPGAVHGYTF. The CDR3, as DNA: TGCGCCAGCAGCTTGGTACCCGGAGCAGTTCATGGCTACACCTTC.

This chain joins TRBV30 and TRBJ2-2; perhaps TRBD2 as D (6 bases). The length of the CDR3 is 13 residues. Trimming shortened V by 5 bases and J by 6 bases, and 13 bases separated the two germline ends. Germline V gene lookup returns CDR1 GTSNPN and CDR2 SVGIG (reference sequence). The CDR3 DNA is TGTGCCTGGGGACCGCTAGCGCCCGGGGAGCTGTTTTTT. It encodes CAWGPLAPGELFF.

As DNA, the CDR3 is TGCGCCAGCAGGATCCGGGACAGCTCCTACGAGCAGTACTTC. This translates into CASRIRDSSYEQYF. V usage is TRBV10-2 and J usage is TRBJ2-7, with TRBD1 matching 7 bases. After removal of 6 bases from V and 0 bases from J, the junction contained 5 bases not matched to a gene. Germline CDR1 WSHSY, CDR2 SAAADI. CDR3 length: 14 amino acids.

Here the CDR3 DNA reads TGTGCCTGGAGTGTAATAGCCTACGAGCAGTACTTC. Protein: CAWSVIAYEQYF. The chain has TRBV30 and TRBJ2-7, with unresolved D. V was pared by 0 bases and J by 2 bases, with 5 bases between. There are 12 residues in the CDR3. The V gene's germline CDR1 is GTSNPN and CDR2 SVGIG (reference sequence).

This chain joins TRBV9 and TRBJ2-3, with 10 positions matching TRBD2. Germline lookup yields CDR1 SGDLS and CDR2 YYNGEE. Trimming took 1 base from V and 5 from J; bases not matched to a gene: 4. The length of the CDR3 is 15 residues. This chain's CDR3 is CASSVLAGGLDTQYF. The CDR3 DNA reads TGTGCCAGCAGCGTATTAGCGGGGGGCTTAGATACGCAGTATTTT. The whole variable domain, remainder taken from reference TRBV9 and TRBJ2-3, is DSGVTQTPKHLITATGQRVTLRCSPRSGDLSVYWYQQSLDQGLQFLIQYYNGEERAKGNILERFSAQQFPDLHSELNLSSLELGDSALYFCASSVLAGGLDTQYFGPGTRLTVL.

The gene calls are TRBV9 and TRBJ1-3, with no clear D. The CDR3 sequence is 14 residues long. Looked up from germline, CDR1 is SGDLS and CDR2 is YYNGEE. Deletions cut 3 bases from V and 2 bases from J, with 9 bases between. As DNA, the CDR3 is TGTGCCAGCAGCGCACAGAGAGCTGGAAACACCATATATTTT. Its protein is CASSAQRAGNTIYF. The full variable domain, completed using reference TRBV9 and TRBJ1-3, is DSGVTQTPKHLITATGQRVTLRCSPRSGDLSVYWYQQSLDQGLQFLIQYYNGEERAKGNILERFSAQQFPDLHSELNLSSLELGDSALYFCASSAQRAGNTIYFGEGSWLTVV.

The chain couples TRBV12-5 to TRBJ2-3; 7 nucleotides align to TRBD1. From germline, CDR1 is LGHNT and CDR2 FRNRAP. Trimming took 5 bases from V and 6 from J; bases not matched to a gene: 5. This CDR3 spans 13 amino acids. The DNA for the CDR3 is TGTGCTAGTGGTGTCCTACAGGGGGATACGCAGTATTTT. This gives the protein CASGVLQGDTQYF.